The T cell receptor (beta chain) under discussion was sequenced for a study of cytomegalovirus exposure and HLA in healthy donors (dated by TCRdb to the late 2010s). Background on the whole study: An earlier analysis of 587 of the donors reported about 280 Gb of sequence data and roughly 120 million unique TCR beta sequences obtained from around 190 million T cells. Roughly 300 gigabases of sequencing data and some 85 million unique TCR sequences were included in an early release covering around 650 HLA-typed donors. The genetic ancestry cluster associated with self-reported Caucasian donors included 80% to 90% of the 398 genotyped donors. The study aimed to test whether cataloging public T cell receptors could reveal signatures of past pathogen exposure. The T cell repertoires of around 670 subjects were profiled by immunosequencing and related to cytomegalovirus serostatus. Besides the first cohort of more than 650 subjects, a separate validation cohort made up of 90 to 150 different subjects was used. The study combined high-throughput TCR immunosequencing, statistical association of individual TCRs with disease status, and machine learning to predict cytomegalovirus infection status. To study patterns of TCR occurrence, a later analysis re-analyzed previously published TCR beta repertoires from 600 to 750 donors and added high-resolution HLA genotyping. Rather than using new phenotypic data, the later analysis identified candidate immune exposures from TCR beta sequences and from how often those sequences occurred across donors. An earlier analysis of approximately 500 of the donors applied high-throughput TCR beta sequencing to assess whether each TCR beta V gene segment acted as functional or pseudogenic. Donor age, sex, ethnicity and CMV serostatus were collected together with the repertoire data. A later genetic analysis used genome-wide SNP genotypes for about three fifths of the roughly 700 donors, treating that subset as a discovery cohort. Every discovery cohort repertoire had been produced on one sequencing platform. Class I and class II HLA loci were covered by the typing at four-digit resolution. Typing coverage varied by locus: roughly 620-630 donors for A, B, C, DRB1 and DQB1; approximately 500 for DQA1; more than 600 for DPA1; 400 to 480 for DPB1. Roughly 5 DR-DQ haplotypes were treated as single units for association and clustering because of strong linkage in the cohort. Across about 380 genotyped donors of the cohort, an average of approximately 200,000 unique TCR beta nucleotide sequences per donor were sequenced, and 15% to 20% of those sequences were non-productive. On the study overall, not on this receptor specifically: In vitro tests confirmed that a few of the cytomegalovirus-associated TCR beta chains recognize cytomegalovirus antigens. In the study, about 150 TCR beta chains were listed as associated with cytomegalovirus. In a later analysis, several top co-occurrence clusters were reported to appear linked to parvovirus B19, influenza, CMV and Epstein-Barr virus. Because counts were too low, about 15 rarely observed V segments, including chromosome 9 orphons, were left out of the earlier analysis of 587 of the donors. Correlated functional status among segregating V segments might be attributable to linkage disequilibrium, but an unknown experimental factor could not be ruled out. Specific HLA alleles were associated with over 15,000 TCR beta sequences at a false discovery rate of 0.05 in a later analysis. Some IMGT-functional V segments, including TRBV6-2 and TRBV6-3, could not be distinguished by the 87-base-pair reads and were therefore excluded. CMV serostatus was the only immune exposure information available for the cohort. In a later genetic analysis, fewer N-insertions in productive TCRs were reported among donors in an Asian-associated ancestry cluster than the roughly 700-donor mean. Assigning TCR associations to individual alleles was difficult when HLA alleles, especially DR and DQ, strongly co-occurred. In a later analysis, HLA-associated TCR beta chains showed more clonal expansion and lower generation probabilities than non-associated chains that were equally common. Cytomegalovirus status was reported to be diagnosed by the classifier with high specificity and sensitivity in both the original and validation cohorts. In a later analysis, most CMV-associated TCR beta chains were found to appear HLA-restricted, with HLA associations seemingly driven largely by CMV exposure. Broadly in line with IMGT annotations, most TCR beta V segments showed up in productive rearrangements about 90% or about 30% of the time in an earlier analysis of 587 of the donors. A later analysis found that TCR association rates varied across HLA loci, with DRB1 alleles showing the most associated TCRs and HLA-C alleles the fewest. Because HLA typing was unavailable for some donors at each locus, only the typed subset was used in association tests. It was suggested by the authors that the approach could potentially be generalized to other disease states and immunological phenotypes. The sequencing pipeline was judged likely to have produced a cluster of highly shared sequence variants as a technical artifact. Roughly uniform sequencing depth across donors was assumed in presence/absence analyses, although this assumption may not hold. A further reported finding was that TCR beta sequences accurately predicted the HLA-A and HLA-B alleles for most subjects in the first cohort. Only TCR beta chains were sequenced in this cohort, and the absence of alpha or paired-chain data limited detectable features. V-gene and J-gene trimming of TCR beta chains was associated with a missense DCLRE1C variant in a later genetic analysis, and the association was replicated in an independent cohort. Most TCR sequences were observed very rarely across donors, whereas some public TCRs were present in many individuals.

In total, roughly 670 healthy bone marrow donors made up the cohort. All cohort members were sampled while nominally healthy, although unrecorded immune exposures were likely present. The donor tested CMV seronegative, placing the donor among the approximately 360 seronegative members of the cohort. Every donor gave a peripheral blood sample, and the peripheral blood mononuclear cells from that sample were used for TCR beta sequencing. Genomic DNA extraction from the blood cell samples was performed with the Qiagen DNeasy Blood Extraction Kit. The library was prepared using the immunoSEQ multiplex PCR assay. The multiplex PCR relied on a mix of 60 forward primers for TCR Vbeta segments and 13 reverse primers for TCR Jbeta segments. The CDR3 region of rearranged TCR beta genes was amplified from genomic DNA with a multiplex PCR assay. On the Illumina HiSeq System, the amplified TCR beta libraries were sequenced as 87-base-pair reads. On the study's bioinformatics: A later analysis counted tens of millions of unique TCR beta chains across the 666 repertoires, and some 12 million of these chains were shared by at least two donors. Raw reads were error-corrected and collapsed into unique sequences with a nearest-neighbor algorithm that merged closely related sequences to remove PCR and sequencing errors. V, D and J gene segments were assigned by aligning CDR3 sequences to IMGT reference sequences. For a sequence to be retained, a match of at least six nucleotides was required to both a V gene segment and a J gene segment. Rearrangements were classified as productive when the CDR3 lacked stop codons and remained in frame with V and J, and all other rearrangements were classified as non-productive. CDR3 was defined by IMGT convention, running from the second conserved V-encoded cysteine to the conserved J-encoded phenylalanine. Sequences without an unambiguous match to a single V gene segment were excluded from the earlier analysis of 450 to 650 of the donors. In an earlier analysis of 587 of the donors, a V segment was called functional when productive rearrangements were above 56.7%, and segregating when the standard deviation between donors exceeded 5%. A statistical classification framework was built for diagnosing cytomegalovirus status from the catalog of TCR beta chain sequences. V and J gene assignment, in a later analysis, came from comparing TCR nucleotide sequences with IMGT/GENE-DB human TR gene sequences. In a later analysis, CDR3 sequences and most-parsimonious VDJ recombination scenarios were assigned using the TCRdist pipeline. A later analysis defined each TCR beta chain by its CDR3 amino acid sequence plus V-gene family, and excluded reads lacking a unique V-gene family. A later analysis removed several hundred highly shared, low-generation-probability nucleotide sequences to deal with suspected cross-contamination and a sequencing artifact. In a later analysis, a clonal expansion index for each public chain was calculated from normalized within-repertoire ranks of inferred template counts. In a later analysis, generation probabilities were computed using a VDJ recombination model fitted to out-of-frame rearrangements, and the results were checked against IGoR. In a later analysis, TCR-TCR, TCR-HLA and TCR-CMV co-occurrence was scored with hypergeometric tests, and a repertoire-size bias correction was applied to TCR pairs. In a later analysis, false discovery rates were estimated by permuting HLA or CMV assignments 20 times. In a later analysis, co-occurring TCRs were grouped using DBSCAN, with TCRdist sequence similarity added in when clustering inside HLA-allele-positive subsets. Repertoires with fewer than 30,000 or more than 120,000 public chains, plus five repertoires with anomalous nucleotide sharing, were excluded from co-occurrence clustering. This is the immuneACCESS table as TCRdb keeps it, with only in-frame sequences that have V and J called. A part of the clones is gone; compared with another copy, unresolved V genes explain less than half, and the rest is unexplained. V, J and clone size reflect that table, while D and trimming were determined from the DNA. Recorded for this sample are more than 150,000 clones; 70% to 80% of them occurred a single time. The leading ten clones occupy around 1.6% of the sample.

The count of this clone is one. What antigen it recognizes has not been identified. One base away there is no much larger clone; base qualities are not given. Inclusive of the bounding cysteine and phenylalanine, the CDR3 is 13 residues long. Only the CDR3 portion is preserved as DNA: 39 bases, with reading frame beginning at the first base. Relative to germline, V is 3 bases shorter and J is 1 base shorter, with 6 bases between their ends. The germline V gene encodes CDR1 SEHNR and CDR2 FQNEAQ (reference sequence). Sequencing was carried out using PBMCs. The source of this sequence is a man younger than 35 in good health and CMV-seronegative. The sequence is built from TRBV7-9 and TRBJ1-1, with TRBD1 as a weak D call on 5 bases. CDR3 protein: CASSLQGNTEAFF. The DNA sequence reads TGTGCCAGCAGCTTGCAGGGGAACACTGAAGCTTTCTTT. The CDR3, completed at both ends by the reference TRBV7-9 and TRBJ1-1 genes, gives the full variable domain DTGVSQNPRHKITKRGQNVTFRCDPISEHNRLYWYRQTLGQGPEFLTYFQNEAQLEKSRLLSDRFSAERPKGSFSTLEIQRTEQGDSAMYLCASSLQGNTEAFFGQGTRLTVV.